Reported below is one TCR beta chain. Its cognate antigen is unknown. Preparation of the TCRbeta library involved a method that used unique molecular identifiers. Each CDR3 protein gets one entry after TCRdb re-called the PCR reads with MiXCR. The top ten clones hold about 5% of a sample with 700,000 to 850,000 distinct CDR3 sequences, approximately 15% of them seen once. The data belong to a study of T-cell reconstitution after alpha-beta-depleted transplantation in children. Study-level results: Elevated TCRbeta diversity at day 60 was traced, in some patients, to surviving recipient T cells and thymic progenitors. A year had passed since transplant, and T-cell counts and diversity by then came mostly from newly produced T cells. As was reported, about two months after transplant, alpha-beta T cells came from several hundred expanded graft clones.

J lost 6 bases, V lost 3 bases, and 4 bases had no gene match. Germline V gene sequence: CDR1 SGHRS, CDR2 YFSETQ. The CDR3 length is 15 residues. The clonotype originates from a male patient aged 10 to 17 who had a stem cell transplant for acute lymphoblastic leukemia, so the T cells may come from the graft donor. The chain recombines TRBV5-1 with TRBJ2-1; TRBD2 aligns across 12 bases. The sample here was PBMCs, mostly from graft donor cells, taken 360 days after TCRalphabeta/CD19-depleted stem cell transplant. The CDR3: CASSYLAGGPNEQFF. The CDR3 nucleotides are TGCGCCAGCAGCTACCTAGCGGGAGGGCCCAATGAGCAGTTCTTC.